The source of this T cell receptor (beta chain) is a study of identical twins. One entry per CDR3 protein results from TCRdb running MiXCR on the 5' RACE reads. Here the sample spans about 920,000 distinct CDR3 sequences, 10% to 15% being singletons. These sequences were also reported in another study, on yellow fever vaccine responses in identical twins.

Sequencing was performed on PBMCs. The TCR originated in a woman aged 18-30 years in good health.

CDR3: CATSRNGGELFF. CDR3 in DNA: TGTGCCACCAGCAGAAACGGCGGGGAGCTGTTTTTT. V gene TRBV15 combines with J gene TRBJ2-2; D not resolved. CDR3 length: 12 residues. Germline V gene sequence: CDR1 LNHNV, CDR2 YYDKDF (reference sequence). Trimming shortened V by 2 bases and J by 7 bases, and 5 bases separated the two germline ends.